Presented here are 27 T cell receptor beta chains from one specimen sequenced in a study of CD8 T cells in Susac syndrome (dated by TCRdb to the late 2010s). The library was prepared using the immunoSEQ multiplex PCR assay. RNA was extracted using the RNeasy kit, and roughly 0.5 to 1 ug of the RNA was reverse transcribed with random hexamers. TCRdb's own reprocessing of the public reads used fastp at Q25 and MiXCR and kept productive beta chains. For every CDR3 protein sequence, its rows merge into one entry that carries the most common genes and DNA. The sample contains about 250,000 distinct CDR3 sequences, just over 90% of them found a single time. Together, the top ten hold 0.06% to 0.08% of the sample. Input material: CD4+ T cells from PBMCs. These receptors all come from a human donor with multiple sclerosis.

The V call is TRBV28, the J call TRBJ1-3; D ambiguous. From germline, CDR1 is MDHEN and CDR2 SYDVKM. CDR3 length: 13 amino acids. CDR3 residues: CASPEPSGNTIYF. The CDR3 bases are TGTGCTTCACCGGAGCCATCAGGAAACACCATATATTTT.

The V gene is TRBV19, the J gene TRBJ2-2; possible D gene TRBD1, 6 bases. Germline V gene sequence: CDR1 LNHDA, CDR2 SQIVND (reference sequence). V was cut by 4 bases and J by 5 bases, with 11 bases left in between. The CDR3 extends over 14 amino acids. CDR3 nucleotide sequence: TGTGCCAGTAGTAAGGCAGGGGTAACCGGGGAGCTGTTTTTT. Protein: CASSKAGVTGELFF. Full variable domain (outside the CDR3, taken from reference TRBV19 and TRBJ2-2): DGGITQSPKYLFRKEGQNVTLSCEQNLNHDAMYWYRQDPGQGLRLIYYSQIVNDFQKGDIAEGYSVSREKKESFPLTVTSAQKNPTAFYLCASSKAGVTGELFFGEGSRLTVL.

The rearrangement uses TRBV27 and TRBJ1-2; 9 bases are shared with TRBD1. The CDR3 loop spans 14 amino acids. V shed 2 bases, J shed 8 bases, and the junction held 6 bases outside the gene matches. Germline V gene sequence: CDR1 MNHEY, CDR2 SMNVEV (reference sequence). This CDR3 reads CASSLADRGIGYTF. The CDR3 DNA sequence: TGTGCCAGCAGTTTAGCCGACAGGGGGATCGGCTACACCTTC.

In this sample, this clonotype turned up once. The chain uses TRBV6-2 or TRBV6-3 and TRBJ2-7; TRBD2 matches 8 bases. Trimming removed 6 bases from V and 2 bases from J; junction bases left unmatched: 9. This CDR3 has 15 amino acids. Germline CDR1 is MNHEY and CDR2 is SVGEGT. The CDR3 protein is CASSARTSRAYEQYV. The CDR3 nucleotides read TGTGCCAGCAGCGCTCGGACTAGCAGAGCCTACGAGCAGTACGTC.

The CDR3 region is CASSSQQGAYTGELFF. CDR3 bases: TGTGCCAGCAGCTCACAACAGGGGGCGTACACCGGGGAGCTGTTTTTT. The J gene is TRBJ2-2, the V gene TRBV5-4; 9 bases are shared with TRBD1. V lost 3 bases, J lost 3 bases, and 6 bases stayed unmatched. The CDR3 has 16 residues. Germline CDR1 is SGHNT and CDR2 is YYREEE (reference sequence).

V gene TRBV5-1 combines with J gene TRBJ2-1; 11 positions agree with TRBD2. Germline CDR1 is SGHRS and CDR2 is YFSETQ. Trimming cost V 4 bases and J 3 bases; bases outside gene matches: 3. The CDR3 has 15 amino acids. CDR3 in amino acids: CASSLSGGDYNEQFF. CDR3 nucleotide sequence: TGCGCCAGCAGCCTTAGCGGGGGGGACTACAATGAGCAGTTCTTC.

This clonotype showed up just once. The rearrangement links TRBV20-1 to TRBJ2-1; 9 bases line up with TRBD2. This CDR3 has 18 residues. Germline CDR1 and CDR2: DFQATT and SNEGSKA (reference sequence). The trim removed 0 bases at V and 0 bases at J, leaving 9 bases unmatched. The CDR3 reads CSARDETGTSSSYNEQFF. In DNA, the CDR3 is TGCAGTGCTAGAGATGAAACCGGGACTAGCAGCTCCTACAATGAGCAGTTCTTC.

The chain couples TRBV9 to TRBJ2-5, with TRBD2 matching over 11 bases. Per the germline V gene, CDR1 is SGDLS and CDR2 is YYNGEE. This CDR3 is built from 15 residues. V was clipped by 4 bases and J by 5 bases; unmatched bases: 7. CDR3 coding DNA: TGTGCCAGCAGCCCTCAACTAGCGGGGGTGGAGACCCAGTACTTC. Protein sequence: CASSPQLAGVETQYF.

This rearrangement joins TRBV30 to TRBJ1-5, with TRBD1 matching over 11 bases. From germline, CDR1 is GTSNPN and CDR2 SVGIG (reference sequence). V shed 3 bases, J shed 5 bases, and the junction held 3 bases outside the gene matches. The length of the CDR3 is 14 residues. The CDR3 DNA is TGTGCCTGGAGAGGGACAGGGGGATATCAGCCCCAGCATTTT. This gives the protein CAWRGTGGYQPQHF.

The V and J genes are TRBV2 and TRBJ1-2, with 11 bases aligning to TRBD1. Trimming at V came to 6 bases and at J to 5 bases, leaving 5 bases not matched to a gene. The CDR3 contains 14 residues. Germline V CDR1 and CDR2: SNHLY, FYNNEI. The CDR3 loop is CASSPGTGGYGYTF. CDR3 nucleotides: TGTGCCAGCAGCCCCGGGACAGGGGGTTATGGCTACACCTTC.

This CDR3 is CASGSGTQETQYF. The CDR3 nucleotides read TGCGCCAGCGGCTCCGGGACACAAGAGACCCAGTACTTC. The V and J genes are TRBV5-1 and TRBJ2-5, with D maybe TRBD1 (6 bases). V lost 7 bases and J 2 bases, leaving 12 bases between the germline ends. Germline V lookup: CDR1 SGHRS, CDR2 YFSETQ. This CDR3 contains 13 residues.

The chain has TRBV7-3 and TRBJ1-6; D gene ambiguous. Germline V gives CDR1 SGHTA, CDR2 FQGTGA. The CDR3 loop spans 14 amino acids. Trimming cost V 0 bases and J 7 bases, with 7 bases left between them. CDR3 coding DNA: TGTGCCAGCAGCTTAACGTGGTGGAATTCACCCCTCCACTTT. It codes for CASSLTWWNSPLHF.

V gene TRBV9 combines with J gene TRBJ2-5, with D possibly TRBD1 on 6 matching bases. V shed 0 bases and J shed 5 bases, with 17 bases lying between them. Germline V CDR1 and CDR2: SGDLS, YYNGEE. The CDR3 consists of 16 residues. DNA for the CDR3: TGTGCCAGCAGCGTAGGGGGCAGGGGTGATGTCGAGACCCAGTACTTC. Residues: CASSVGGRGDVETQYF.

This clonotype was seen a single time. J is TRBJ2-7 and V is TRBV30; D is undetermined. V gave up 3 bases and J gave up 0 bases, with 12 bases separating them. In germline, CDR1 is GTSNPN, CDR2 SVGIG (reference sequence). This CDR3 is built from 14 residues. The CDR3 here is CAWSHRRVSYEQYV. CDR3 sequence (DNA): TGTGCCTGGAGCCACAGAAGAGTCTCCTACGAGCAGTACGTC.

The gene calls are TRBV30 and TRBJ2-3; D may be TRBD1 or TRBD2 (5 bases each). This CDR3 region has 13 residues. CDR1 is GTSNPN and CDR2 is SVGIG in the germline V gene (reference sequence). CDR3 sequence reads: CAMARGHGDTQYF. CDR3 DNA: TGTGCTATGGCGAGGGGCCACGGAGATACGCAGTATTTT. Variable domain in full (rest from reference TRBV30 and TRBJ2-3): SQTIHQWPATLVQPVGSPLSLECTVEGTSNPNLYWYRQAAGRGLQLLFYSVGIGQISSEVPQNLSASRPQDRQFILSSKKLLLSDSGFYLCAMARGHGDTQYFGPGTRLTVL.

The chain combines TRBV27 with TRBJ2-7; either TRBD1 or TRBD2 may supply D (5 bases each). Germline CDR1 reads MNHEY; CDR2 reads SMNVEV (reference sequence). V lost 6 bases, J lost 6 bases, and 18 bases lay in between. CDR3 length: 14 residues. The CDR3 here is CASRARGARGEQYF. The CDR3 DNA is TGTGCCAGCAGGGCCCGAGGGGCGAGGGGCGAGCAGTACTTC.

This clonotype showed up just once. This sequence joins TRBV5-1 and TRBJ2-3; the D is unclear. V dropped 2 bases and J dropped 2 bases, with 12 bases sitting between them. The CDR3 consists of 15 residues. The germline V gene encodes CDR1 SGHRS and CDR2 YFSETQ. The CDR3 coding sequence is TGCGCCAGCAGCTTCACCGTAGAGCACACAGATACGCAGTATTTT. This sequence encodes CASSFTVEHTDTQYF.

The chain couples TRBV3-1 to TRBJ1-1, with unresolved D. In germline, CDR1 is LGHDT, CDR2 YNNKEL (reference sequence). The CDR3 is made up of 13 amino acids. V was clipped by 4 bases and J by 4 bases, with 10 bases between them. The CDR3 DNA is TGTGCCAGCAGCCCCCGACCGGGCACTGAAGCTTTCTTT. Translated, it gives CASSPRPGTEAFF.

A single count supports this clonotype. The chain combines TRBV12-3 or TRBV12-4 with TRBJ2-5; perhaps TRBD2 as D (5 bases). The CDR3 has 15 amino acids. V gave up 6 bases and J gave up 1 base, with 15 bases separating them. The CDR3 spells CASRGRTQSQETQYF. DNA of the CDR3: TGTGCCAGCAGAGGGCGGACTCAATCCCAAGAGACCCAGTACTTC.

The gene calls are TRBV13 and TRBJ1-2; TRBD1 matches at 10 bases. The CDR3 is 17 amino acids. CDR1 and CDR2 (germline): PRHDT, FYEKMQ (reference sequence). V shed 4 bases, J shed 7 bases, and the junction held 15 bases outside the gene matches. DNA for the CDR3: TGTGCCAGCAGCTCCGGACAGGGGGTTAACCGGCAGATTGGCTACACCTTC. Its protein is CASSSGQGVNRQIGYTF.

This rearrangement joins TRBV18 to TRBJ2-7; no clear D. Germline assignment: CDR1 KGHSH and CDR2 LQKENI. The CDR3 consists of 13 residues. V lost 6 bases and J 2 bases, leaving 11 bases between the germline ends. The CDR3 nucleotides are TGTGCCAGCTCCGCCAGCTACGCCTACGAGCAGTACGTC. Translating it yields CASSASYAYEQYV.

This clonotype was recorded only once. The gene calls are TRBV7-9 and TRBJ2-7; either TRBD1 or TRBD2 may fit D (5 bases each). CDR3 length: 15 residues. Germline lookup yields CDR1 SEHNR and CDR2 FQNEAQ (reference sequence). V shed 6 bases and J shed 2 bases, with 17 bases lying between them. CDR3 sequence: CASSSPWDGAYEQYF. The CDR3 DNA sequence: TGTGCCAGCAGTTCGCCGTGGGACGGTGCCTACGAGCAGTACTTC. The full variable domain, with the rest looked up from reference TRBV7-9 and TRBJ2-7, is DTGVSQNPRHKITKRGQNVTFRCDPISEHNRLYWYRQTLGQGPEFLTYFQNEAQLEKSRLLSDRFSAERPKGSFSTLEIQRTEQGDSAMYLCASSSPWDGAYEQYFGPGTRLTVT.

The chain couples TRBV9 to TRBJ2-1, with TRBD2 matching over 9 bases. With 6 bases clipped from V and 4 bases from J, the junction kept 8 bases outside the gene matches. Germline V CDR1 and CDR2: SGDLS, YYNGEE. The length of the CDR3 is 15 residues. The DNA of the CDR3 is TGTGCCAGCACCGCTAGCGGGACAGCATACAATGAGCAGTTCTTC. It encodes CASTASGTAYNEQFF.

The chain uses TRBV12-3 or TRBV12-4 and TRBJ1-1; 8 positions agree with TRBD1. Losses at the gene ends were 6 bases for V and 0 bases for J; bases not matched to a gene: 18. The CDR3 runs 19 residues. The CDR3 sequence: CASRTGRARGLQMNTEAFF. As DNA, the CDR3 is TGTGCCAGCAGGACCGGTCGCGCCAGGGGGCTCCAAATGAACACTGAAGCTTTCTTT.

In DNA, the CDR3 is TGCGCCAGCAGCTTCGATCGACAGTATGGCTACACCTTC. Encoded protein: CASSFDRQYGYTF. The chain is built from TRBV5-1 and TRBJ1-2; D possibly corresponds to TRBD1 (5 bases). V shed 2 bases and J shed 5 bases, with 10 bases lying between them. The CDR3 runs 13 residues. The germline V gene has CDR1 SGHRS and CDR2 YFSETQ.

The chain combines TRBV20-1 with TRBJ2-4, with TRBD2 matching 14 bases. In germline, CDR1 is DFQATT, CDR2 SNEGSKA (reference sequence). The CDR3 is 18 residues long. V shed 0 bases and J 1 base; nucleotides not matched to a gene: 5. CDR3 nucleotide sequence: TGCAGTGCTAGAGAAGGGACTAGCGGGGGCCGGGCCAAAAACATTCAGTACTTC. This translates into CSAREGTSGGRAKNIQYF.

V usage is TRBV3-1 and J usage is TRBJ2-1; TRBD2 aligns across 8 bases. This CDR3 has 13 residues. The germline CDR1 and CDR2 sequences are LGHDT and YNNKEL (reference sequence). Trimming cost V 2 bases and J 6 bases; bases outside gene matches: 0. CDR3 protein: CASSQLAGNEQFF. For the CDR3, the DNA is TGTGCCAGCAGCCAACTAGCGGGCAATGAGCAGTTCTTC.